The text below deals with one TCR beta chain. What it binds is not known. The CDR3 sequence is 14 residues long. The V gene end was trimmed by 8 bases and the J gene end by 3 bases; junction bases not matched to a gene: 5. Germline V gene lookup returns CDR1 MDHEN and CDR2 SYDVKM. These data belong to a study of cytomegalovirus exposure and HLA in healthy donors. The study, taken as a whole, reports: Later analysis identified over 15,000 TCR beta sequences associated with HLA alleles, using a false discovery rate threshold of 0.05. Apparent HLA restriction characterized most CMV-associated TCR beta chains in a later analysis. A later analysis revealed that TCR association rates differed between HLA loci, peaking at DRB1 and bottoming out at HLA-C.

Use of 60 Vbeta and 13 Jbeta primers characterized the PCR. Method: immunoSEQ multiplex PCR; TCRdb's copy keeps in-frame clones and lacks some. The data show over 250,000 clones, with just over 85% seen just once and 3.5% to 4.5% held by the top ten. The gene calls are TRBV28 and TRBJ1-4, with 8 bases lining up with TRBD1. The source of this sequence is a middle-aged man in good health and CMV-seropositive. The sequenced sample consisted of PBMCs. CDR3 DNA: TGTGCCAGCCGCCCGGGACAGGCTAATGAAAAACTGTTTTTT. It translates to CASRPGQANEKLFF.